This passage covers 14 T cell receptor beta chains from one sample sequenced in a study of cytomegalovirus exposure and HLA in healthy donors. The PCR employed 60 Vbeta primers together with 13 Jbeta primers. Here immunoSEQ multiplex PCR was the method, and the copy in TCRdb shows in-frame clones only, minus some. The data contain under 100,000 clones, around 68% of them singletons. Material for sequencing was PBMCs. These receptors all come from a woman in her thirties or forties in good health and CMV-seropositive.

The table lists this clone with a few counts. The chain uses TRBV5-1 and TRBJ2-5; D remains ambiguous. With 3 bases removed from V and 5 bases from J, the gap between germline ends came to 14 bases. In germline, CDR1 is SGHRS, CDR2 YFSETQ. The CDR3 length is 14 residues. This chain's CDR3 is CASSSSYSPETQYF. The CDR3 nucleotides read TGCGCCAGCAGCTCTTCTTACAGCCCCGAGACCCAGTACTTC.

This clone has a handful of counts. The CDR3 is CASRTVLGLHAFF. CDR3 coding DNA: TGCGCCAGCAGAACCGTCTTGGGACTCCACGCTTTCTTT. This rearrangement joins TRBV5-1 to TRBJ1-1, with a weak D call TRBD1 (5 bases). The CDR3 length is 13 residues. V was trimmed by 5 bases and J by 11 bases, leaving 19 bases between them. CDR1 and CDR2 (germline): SGHRS, YFSETQ.

The rearrangement uses TRBV28 and TRBJ1-2; TRBD1 aligns across 10 bases. Germline V gene sequence: CDR1 MDHEN, CDR2 SYDVKM. The CDR3 is 15 residues long. V was pared by 5 bases and J by 3 bases, with 6 bases of the junction left unmatched. The CDR3 protein is CASSQTGGGYYGYTF. CDR3 nucleotide sequence: TGTGCCAGCAGTCAGACAGGGGGCGGGTACTATGGCTACACCTTC.

V gene TRBV11-2 combines with J gene TRBJ1-1; D is perhaps TRBD1 (5 bases). Germline V gene sequence: CDR1 SGHAT, CDR2 FQNNGV. Trimming removed 0 bases at V and 3 bases at J, with 5 bases between. CDR3 length: 13 residues. For the CDR3, the DNA is TGTGCCAGCAGCTTAGACAGGGACACTGAAGCTTTCTTT. Translation: CASSLDRDTEAFF.

This chain joins TRBV5-1 and TRBJ2-1; tentatively, D is TRBD2 (6 bases). CDR1 SGHRS and CDR2 YFSETQ come from the germline V gene. CDR3 size: 15 residues. V was trimmed by 2 bases and J by 5 bases, leaving 14 bases between them. CDR3 amino acids: CASSFLGSGNNEQFF. The CDR3 nucleotides are TGCGCCAGCAGCTTTTTGGGTAGCGGAAACAATGAGCAGTTCTTC.

Turning to this clone: Its ends do not fully match the called genes, so a read error is possible. This chain connects TRBV7-2 to TRBJ2-3, with a weak D call TRBD1 (5 bases). The CDR3 sequence is 14 residues long. Germline-derived CDR1 and CDR2 are SGHTA and FQGNSA. Written as DNA, the CDR3 is TGTGCTAGCAGCCAGGGATGGGGCACAGATACGCAGTATTTT. It yields the protein CASSQGWGTDTQYF.

This chain uses TRBV28 with TRBJ1-5, with D perhaps matching TRBD1 (6 bases). The CDR3 is made up of 13 amino acids. The V and J ends lost 8 bases and 5 bases respectively, with 13 bases between them. Germline CDR1 is MDHEN and CDR2 is SYDVKM. The CDR3 bases are TGTGCCAGCGGCGGGGGGGGCCATCAGCCCCAGCATTTT. Its translation is CASGGGGHQPQHF.

CDR3 sequence: CASRSQGFVSNQPQHF. The DNA for the CDR3 is TGTGCCAGCAGATCCCAGGGTTTCGTTAGCAATCAGCCCCAGCATTTT. V usage is TRBV28 and J usage is TRBJ1-5, with a possible D match to TRBD1 (5 bases). This CDR3 spans 16 amino acids. Trimming removed 6 bases from V and 0 bases from J, with 15 bases in between. Germline V gives CDR1 MDHEN, CDR2 SYDVKM. Supplemented by reference TRBV28 and TRBJ1-5, the full variable domain reads DVKVTQSSRYLVKRTGEKVFLECVQDMDHENMFWYRQDPGLGLRLIYFSYDVKMKEKGDIPEGYSVSREKKERFSLILESASTNQTSMYLCASRSQGFVSNQPQHFGDGTRLSIL.

This chain links TRBV7-9 with TRBJ1-1; D not resolved. The CDR3 loop spans 14 amino acids. V was trimmed by 5 bases and J by 1 base, leaving 11 bases between them. Germline values: CDR1 SEHNR, CDR2 FQNEAQ (reference sequence). CDR3 in amino acids: CASSLSAGNTEAFF. The CDR3 DNA sequence: TGTGCCAGCAGCCTCAGCGCGGGGAACACTGAAGCTTTCTTT.

J is TRBJ2-7 and V is TRBV7-9; D gene ambiguous. The CDR3 covers 12 residues. Germline V lookup: CDR1 SEHNR, CDR2 FQNEAQ (reference sequence). V was pared by 5 bases and J by 3 bases, with 8 bases between. The CDR3 spells CASSVQYYEQYF. In DNA form, the CDR3 reads TGTGCCAGCAGCGTCCAGTACTACGAGCAGTACTTC.

The rearrangement joins TRBV7-2 to TRBJ2-3; D not resolved. Looked up from germline, CDR1 is SGHTA and CDR2 is FQGNSA. The CDR3 runs to 14 residues. The V end lost 1 base, the J end lost 4 bases, and 9 bases lay between the germline ends. The CDR3 loop reads CASSLVASPDTQYF. The CDR3 DNA sequence: TGTGCCAGCAGCTTAGTCGCTAGTCCAGATACGCAGTATTTT.

The chain joins TRBV20-1 to TRBJ2-2; D gene ambiguous. Germline V gene lookup returns CDR1 DFQATT and CDR2 SNEGSKA (reference sequence). The V end was cut by 3 bases, the J end by 6 bases, with 5 bases between. The CDR3 runs 11 residues. CDR3: CSARGPGELFF. Written as DNA, the CDR3 is TGCAGTGCTAGGGGCCCCGGGGAGCTGTTTTTT.

V usage is TRBV27 and J usage is TRBJ2-2; 8 bases fit TRBD2. The CDR3 consists of 15 residues. The junction had 7 bases not matched to a gene; V was cut back by 3 bases and J by 7 bases. Germline CDR1 and CDR2: MNHEY and SMNVEV (reference sequence). The CDR3 reads CASSLRLALSGELFF. CDR3 nucleotide sequence: TGTGCCAGCAGTTTGAGACTAGCGTTGAGCGGGGAGCTGTTTTTT.

The J gene is TRBJ1-4, the V gene TRBV5-1; no clear D. The V end was cut by 0 bases, the J end by 8 bases, with 14 bases between. The CDR3 has 15 amino acids. Germline V gives CDR1 SGHRS, CDR2 YFSETQ. The CDR3 is CASSLAGGSEEKLFF. In nucleotides, the CDR3 is TGCGCCAGCAGCTTGGCCGGAGGATCGGAGGAAAAACTGTTTTTT.